This TCR beta chain was sequenced in a study of graft-versus-host responses after intestinal transplantation. Overall study context: Multivisceral, liver-intestinal, or isolated intestinal transplants were given to recipients.

The CDR3 has 14 amino acids. V was trimmed by 4 bases and J by 3 bases, leaving 15 bases between them. Germline assignment: CDR1 SQVTM and CDR2 ANQGSEA. The data were produced by immunoSEQ multiplex PCR, yet TCRdb's version contains in-frame clones alone and is incomplete. The sample yields roughly 85,000 clones, approximately 89% seen once. Whole-study results and caveats: Some GvH clones appeared in ileal mucosa or blood before recipient bone marrow.

In this sample, this clone turned up a few times. Its antigen is unknown. This specimen was unstimulated CD8+ T cells sorted from spleen or lymph node cells, taken before transplant. The chain is built from TRBV29-1 and TRBJ1-2; possibly TRBD1 for D (5 bases). The clonotype originates from a human donor who was the organ donor for an intestinal transplant. The DNA for the CDR3 is TGCAGCGTTGGTTTAGGCCAGGGAGACTATGGCTACACCTTC. Translation gives CSVGLGQGDYGYTF.